The T cell receptor (beta chain) described here comes from a study of blood T cell repertoires in COVID-19. Across the whole study: Sites across the United States, Italy and Spain contributed samples from acute and convalescent COVID-19. In each case, the material was cDNA or gDNA derived from T cells, B-cell-depleted T cells, or PBMCs.

Under the authors' procedure: For nucleated cells, counts were estimated from reference gene primer amplification. The method was immunoSEQ multiplex PCR; TCRdb's version includes in-frame clones alone and lacks a portion of them. D and trimming were read from the DNA, whereas the V and J calls and clone size are those reported in that table. The sample includes 150,000 or so clones, nearly 70% of them seen just once. J was trimmed by 0 bases and V by 3 bases; bases with no gene match: 11. Germline V gene sequence: CDR1 LGHDT, CDR2 YNNKEL (reference sequence). The CDR3 extends over 18 amino acids. J is TRBJ1-5 and V is TRBV3-1 (or the pseudogene TRBV3-2); TRBD1 aligns across 7 bases. Specimen: peripheral blood. This TCR came from a woman in her 70s with acute or convalescent COVID-19. In DNA form, the CDR3 reads TGTGCCAGCAGCCAGGACCTCCGGGACAGCAATAGCAATCAGCCCCAGCATTTT. As protein: CASSQDLRDSNSNQPQHF.